This T cell receptor beta chain was captured in a study of PD-1 blockade in classical Hodgkin lymphoma. Every single patient, without exception, relapsed after autologous stem cell transplantation, and brentuximab vedotin exposure varied. This clone was found a few times. Its specificity is not known. Study-wide findings and caveats: Baseline diversity was lower in partial responders and progressors than complete responders. Still unresolved is the cause of the repertoire differences, which may be disease activity or prior therapy.

V was cut by 6 bases and J by 0 bases, with 8 bases left in between. From germline, CDR1 is MNHNY and CDR2 SVGAGI (reference sequence). CDR3 length: 14 amino acids. The data were produced by immunoSEQ multiplex PCR, yet TCRdb's version contains in-frame clones alone and is incomplete. The sample lists about 11,000 clones; about 68% were seen once. The chain recombines TRBV6-6 with TRBJ1-4; D not certain. The sequence was obtained from a human donor with classical Hodgkin lymphoma. The specimen was peripheral blood mononuclear cells (PBMCs), collected at baseline. The CDR3 spells CASRVGATNEKLFF. The CDR3 DNA is TGTGCCAGCAGGGTTGGGGCAACTAATGAAAAACTGTTTTTT.